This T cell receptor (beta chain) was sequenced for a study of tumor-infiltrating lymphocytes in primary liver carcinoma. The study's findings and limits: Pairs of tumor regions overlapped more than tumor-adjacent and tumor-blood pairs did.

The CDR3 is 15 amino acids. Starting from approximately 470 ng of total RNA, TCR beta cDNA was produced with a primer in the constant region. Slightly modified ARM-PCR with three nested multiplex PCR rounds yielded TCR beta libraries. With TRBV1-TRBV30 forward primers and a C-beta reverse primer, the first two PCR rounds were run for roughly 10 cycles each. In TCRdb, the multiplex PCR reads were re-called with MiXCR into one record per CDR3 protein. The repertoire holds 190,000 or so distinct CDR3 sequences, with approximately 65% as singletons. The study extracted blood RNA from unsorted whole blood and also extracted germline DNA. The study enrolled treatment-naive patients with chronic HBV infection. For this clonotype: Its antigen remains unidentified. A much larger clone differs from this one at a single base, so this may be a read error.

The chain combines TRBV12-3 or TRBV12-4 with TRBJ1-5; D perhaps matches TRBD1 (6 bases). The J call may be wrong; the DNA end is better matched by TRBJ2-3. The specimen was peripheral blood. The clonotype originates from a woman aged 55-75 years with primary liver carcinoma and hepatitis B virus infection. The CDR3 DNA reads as TGTGCCAGCAGTTTAAGGTCAGGGGACAATCAGCCCCAGTATTTT. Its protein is CASSLRSGDNQPQYF.